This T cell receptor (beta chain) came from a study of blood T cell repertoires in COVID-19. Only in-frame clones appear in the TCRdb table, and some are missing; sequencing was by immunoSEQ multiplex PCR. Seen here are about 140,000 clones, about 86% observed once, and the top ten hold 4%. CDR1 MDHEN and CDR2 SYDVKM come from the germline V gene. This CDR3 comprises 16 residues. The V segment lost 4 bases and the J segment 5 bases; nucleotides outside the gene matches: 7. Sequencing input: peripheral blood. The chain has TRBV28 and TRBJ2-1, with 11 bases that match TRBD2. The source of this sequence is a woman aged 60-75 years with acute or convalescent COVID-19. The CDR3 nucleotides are TGTGCCAGCAGTTCAAATAGCGGGAGGGTTAACAATGAGCAGTTCTTC. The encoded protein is CASSSNSGRVNNEQFF.